This note documents a single T cell receptor (beta chain) sequence. Assay used: immunoSEQ multiplex PCR; TCRdb lists only in-frame clones, some missing. The sample lists some 200,000 clones, 85% to 95% occurring once. This CDR3 is 12 amino acids long. The V gene's germline CDR1 is SGHNT and CDR2 YYREEE (reference sequence). Trimming cost V 4 bases and J 8 bases, with 10 bases left between them. The sample originates from a study of control samples from healthy donors and cancer patients. Sequenced material: blood. This clonotype was obtained from a man younger than 35 in good health. V is TRBV5-4 and J is TRBJ2-1; a possible D gene is TRBD2 (7 bases). In DNA form, the CDR3 reads TGTGCCAGCAGCCTAGGGGGGGATGAGCAGTTCTTC. This sequence encodes CASSLGGDEQFF.